This T cell receptor beta chain was sequenced during a study of blood T cell repertoires in COVID-19. At the level of the study: Researchers got acute and convalescent COVID-19 samples from the United States, Italy and Spain. In each case, the material was cDNA or gDNA derived from T cells, B-cell-depleted T cells, or PBMCs.

Germline V gene sequence: CDR1 SGHAT, CDR2 FQNNGV. This CDR3 spans 15 amino acids. V shed 4 bases and J shed 2 bases, with 15 bases lying between them. This clone was counted once. Under the authors' procedure: Reference gene primer amplification in the assay estimated nucleated cell counts. Profiling relied on immunoSEQ multiplex PCR, and the TCRdb table lists in-frame clones only, not all of them. V and J calls and clone size follow that table, whereas D and trimming were derived from the DNA. This table has approximately 150,000 clones, 84% appearing once. This rearrangement joins TRBV11-2 to TRBJ2-7; D is possibly TRBD1 (6 bases). The sample consisted of peripheral blood. The clonotype originates from a man aged 25-45 years with COVID-19, enrolled during active disease. CDR3 in amino acids: CASSSLSTGTYEQYF. The CDR3 bases are TGTGCCAGCAGCTCTTTATCGACAGGAACCTACGAGCAGTACTTC.